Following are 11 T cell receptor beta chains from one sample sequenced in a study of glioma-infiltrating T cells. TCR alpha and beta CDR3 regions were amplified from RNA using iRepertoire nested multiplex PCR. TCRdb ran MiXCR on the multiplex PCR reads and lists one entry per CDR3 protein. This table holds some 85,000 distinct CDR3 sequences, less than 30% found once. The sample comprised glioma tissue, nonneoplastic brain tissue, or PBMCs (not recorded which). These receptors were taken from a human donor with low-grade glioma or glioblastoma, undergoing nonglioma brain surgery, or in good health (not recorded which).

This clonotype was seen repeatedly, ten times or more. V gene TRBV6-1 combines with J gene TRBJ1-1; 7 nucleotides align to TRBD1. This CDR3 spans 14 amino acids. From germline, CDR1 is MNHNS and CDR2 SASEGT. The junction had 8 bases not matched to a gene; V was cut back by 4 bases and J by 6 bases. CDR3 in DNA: TGTGCCAGCAGTGCTAGACAGGGATGGGCTGAAGCTTTCTTT. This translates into CASSARQGWAEAFF.

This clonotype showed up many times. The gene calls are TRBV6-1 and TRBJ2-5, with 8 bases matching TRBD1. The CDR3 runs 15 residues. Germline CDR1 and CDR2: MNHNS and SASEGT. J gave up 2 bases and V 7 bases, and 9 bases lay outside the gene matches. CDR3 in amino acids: CASTKTGAGQETQYF. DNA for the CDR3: TGTGCCAGCACAAAGACAGGGGCCGGTCAAGAGACCCAGTACTTC.

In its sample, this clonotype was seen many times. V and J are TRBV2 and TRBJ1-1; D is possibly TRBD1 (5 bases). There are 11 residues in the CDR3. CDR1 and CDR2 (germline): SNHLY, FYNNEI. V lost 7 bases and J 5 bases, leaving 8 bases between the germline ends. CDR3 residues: CASKGMTEAFF. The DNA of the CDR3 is TGTGCCAGCAAGGGGATGACTGAAGCTTTCTTT.

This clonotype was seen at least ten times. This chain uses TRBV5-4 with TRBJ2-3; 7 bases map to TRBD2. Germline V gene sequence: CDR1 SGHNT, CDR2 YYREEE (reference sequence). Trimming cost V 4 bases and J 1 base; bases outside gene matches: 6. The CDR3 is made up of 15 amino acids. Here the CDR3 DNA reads TGTGCCAGCAGCGTCCGGGACTACCGCACAGATACGCAGTATTTT. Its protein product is CASSVRDYRTDTQYF.

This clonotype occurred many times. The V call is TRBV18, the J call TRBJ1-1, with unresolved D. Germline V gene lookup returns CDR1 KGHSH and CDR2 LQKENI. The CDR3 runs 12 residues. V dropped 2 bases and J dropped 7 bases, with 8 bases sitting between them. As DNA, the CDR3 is TGTGCCAGCTCACCAGTCGGCGATGAAGCTTTCTTT. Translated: CASSPVGDEAFF.

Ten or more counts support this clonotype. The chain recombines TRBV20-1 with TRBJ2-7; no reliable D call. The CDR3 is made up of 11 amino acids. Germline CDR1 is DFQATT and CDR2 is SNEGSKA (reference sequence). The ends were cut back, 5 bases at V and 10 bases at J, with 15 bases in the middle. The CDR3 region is CSAGAGVDQYF. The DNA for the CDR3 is TGCAGTGCTGGCGCTGGCGTCGACCAGTACTTC.

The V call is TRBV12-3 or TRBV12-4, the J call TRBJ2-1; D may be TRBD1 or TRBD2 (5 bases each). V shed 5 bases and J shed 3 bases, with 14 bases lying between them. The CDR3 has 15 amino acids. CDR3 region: CASSPRDEYYNEQFF. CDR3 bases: TGTGCCAGCAGTCCCCGGGACGAATACTACAATGAGCAGTTCTTC.

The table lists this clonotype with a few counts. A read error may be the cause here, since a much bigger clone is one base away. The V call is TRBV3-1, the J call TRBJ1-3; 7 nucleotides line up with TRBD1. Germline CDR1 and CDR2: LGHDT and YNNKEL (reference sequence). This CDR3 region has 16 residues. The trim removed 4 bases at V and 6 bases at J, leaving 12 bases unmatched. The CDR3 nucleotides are TGTGCCAGCAGCCCCTCGTACAGGGGAAGAGAAAACACCATATATTTT. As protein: CASSPSYRGRENTIYF. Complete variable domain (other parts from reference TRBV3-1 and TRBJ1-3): DTAVSQTPKYLVTQMGNDKSIKCEQNLGHDTMYWYKQDSKKFLKIMFSYNNKELIINETVPNRFSPKSPDKAHLNLHINSLELGDSAVYFCASSPSYRGRENTIYFGEGSWLTVV.

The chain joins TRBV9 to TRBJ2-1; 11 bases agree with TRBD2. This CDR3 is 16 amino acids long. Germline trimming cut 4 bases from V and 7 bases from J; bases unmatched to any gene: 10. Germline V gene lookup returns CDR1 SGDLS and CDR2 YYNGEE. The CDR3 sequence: CASSLRTSGGPNEQFF. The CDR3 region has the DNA TGTGCCAGCAGCCTGAGAACTAGCGGGGGTCCGAATGAGCAGTTCTTC.

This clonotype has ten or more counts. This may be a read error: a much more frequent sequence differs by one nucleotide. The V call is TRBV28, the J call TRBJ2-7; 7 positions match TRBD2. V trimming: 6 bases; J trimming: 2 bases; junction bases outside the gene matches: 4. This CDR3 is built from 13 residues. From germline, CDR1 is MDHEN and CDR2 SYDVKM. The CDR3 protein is CASRGGSAYEQYF. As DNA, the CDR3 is TGTGCCAGCAGGGGCGGGAGTGCCTACGAGCAGTACTTC.

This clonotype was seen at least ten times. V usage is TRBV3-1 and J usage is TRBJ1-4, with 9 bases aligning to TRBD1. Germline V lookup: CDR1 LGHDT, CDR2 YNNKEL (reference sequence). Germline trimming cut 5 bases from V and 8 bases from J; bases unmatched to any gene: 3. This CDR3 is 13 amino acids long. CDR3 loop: CASSFGQGEKLFF. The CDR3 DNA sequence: TGTGCCAGCAGCTTCGGACAGGGGGAAAAACTGTTTTTT.